The 26 T cell receptor beta chains below come from one sample, sequenced in a study of blood T cell repertoires in COVID-19. Some clones are missing from TCRdb's copy, which holds only in-frame ones; the method was immunoSEQ multiplex PCR. Found here are about 170,000 clones, about 87% of them singletons; the top ten hold around 25%. What was sequenced was peripheral blood. The receptors originated from a man between 60 and 75 years old with acute or convalescent COVID-19.

The genes are TRBV6-5 and TRBJ1-3; D unresolved. V lost 6 bases and J 2 bases, leaving 11 bases between the germline ends. The length of the CDR3 is 14 residues. Per germline, CDR1 MNHEY and CDR2 SVGAGI. The CDR3: CASSPTYTGNTIYF. The CDR3 DNA is TGTGCCAGCAGCCCCACTTATACTGGAAACACCATATATTTT.

Note on this clone: The sample contains more than one DNA sequence encoding this CDR3. V usage is TRBV28 and J usage is TRBJ1-2; 7 bases fit TRBD1. The CDR3 length is 12 residues. The V segment lost 3 bases and the J segment 7 bases; nucleotides outside the gene matches: 2. The germline gives CDR1 MDHEN, CDR2 SYDVKM. CDR3 sequence reads: CASSFRGSGYTF. The CDR3 DNA reads TGTGCCAGCAGTTTCAGGGGGTCTGGCTACACCTTC.

The rearrangement links TRBV12-5 to TRBJ2-2; no clear D gene. The V gene's germline CDR1 is LGHNT and CDR2 FRNRAP. CDR3 length: 15 amino acids. Trimming took off 1 base at V and 0 bases at J, with 6 bases between the two ends. The CDR3 DNA sequence: TGTGCTAGTGGTTTGGGAAACTCGAACACCGGGGAGCTGTTTTTT. Translating it yields CASGLGNSNTGELFF.

V is TRBV5-4 and J is TRBJ1-2; D possibly corresponds to TRBD1 (5 bases). CDR3 size: 16 residues. V dropped 3 bases and J dropped 0 bases, with 15 bases sitting between them. From germline, CDR1 is SGHNT and CDR2 YYREEE (reference sequence). The CDR3 here is CASSSRSAGSNYGYTF. The CDR3 region has the DNA TGTGCCAGCAGCTCGAGGTCGGCAGGGTCTAACTATGGCTACACCTTC.

V usage is TRBV6-5 and J usage is TRBJ1-2; tentative D call: TRBD1 (5 bases). V was shortened by 3 bases and J by 8 bases, with 7 bases between the two germline ends. The CDR3 consists of 11 residues. Germline assignment: CDR1 MNHEY and CDR2 SVGAGI. The CDR3 sequence: CASSYRGGYTF. CDR3 nucleotides: TGTGCCAGCAGTTATCGGGGGGGCTACACCTTC.

The chain joins TRBV2 to TRBJ1-3, with D possibly matching TRBD1 (6 bases). The ends were cut back, 3 bases at V and 1 base at J, with 10 bases in the middle. Germline assignment: CDR1 SNHLY and CDR2 FYNNEI. The CDR3 length is 15 residues. This CDR3 reads CASSEARGSGNTIYF. The CDR3 bases are TGTGCCAGCAGTGAGGCCAGGGGTTCTGGAAACACCATATATTTT.

The chain is built from TRBV19 and TRBJ1-1; tentatively, D is TRBD1 (6 bases). The CDR3 is made up of 15 amino acids. V lost 8 bases and J lost 1, with 17 bases in between. In germline, CDR1 is LNHDA, CDR2 SQIVND (reference sequence). The CDR3 spells CASGQQGLPNTEAFF. The CDR3, as DNA: TGTGCCAGTGGACAACAGGGCCTTCCGAACACTGAAGCTTTCTTT.

This rearrangement joins TRBV2 to TRBJ1-5; tentatively, D is TRBD1 (5 bases). Per the germline V gene, CDR1 is SNHLY and CDR2 is FYNNEI. CDR3 size: 15 residues. With 7 bases removed from V and 0 bases from J, the gap between germline ends came to 13 bases. CDR3 sequence reads: CASTTEDYSNQPQHF. CDR3 coding DNA: TGTGCCAGCACGACAGAAGATTATAGCAATCAGCCCCAGCATTTT. The whole variable domain, filled in from reference TRBV2 and TRBJ1-5, reads EPEVTQTPSHQVTQMGQEVILRCVPISNHLYFYWYRQILGQKVEFLVSFYNNEISEKSEIFDDQFSVERPDGSNFTLKIRSTKLEDSAMYFCASTTEDYSNQPQHFGDGTRLSIL.

The V and J genes are TRBV10-3 and TRBJ2-5; TRBD2 agrees at 7 bases. V trimming: 2 bases; J trimming: 4 bases; junction bases outside the gene matches: 4. Germline loops: CDR1 ENHRY, CDR2 SYGVKD. The length of the CDR3 is 14 residues. The CDR3 DNA reads as TGTGCCATCAGTGAGGGGGGGGTCGGAGAGACCCAGTACTTC. Translated: CAISEGGVGETQYF.

This chain uses TRBV3-1 (or the pseudogene TRBV3-2) with TRBJ2-2; possibly TRBD2 for D (5 bases). V dropped 4 bases and J dropped 6 bases, with 12 bases sitting between them. Germline values: CDR1 LGHDT, CDR2 YNNKEL (reference sequence). The CDR3 contains 14 residues. The CDR3 coding sequence is TGTGCCAGCAGCCCGTCCGGGGTCCCCGGGGAGCTGTTTTTT. It encodes CASSPSGVPGELFF.

V gene TRBV19 combines with J gene TRBJ1-2; TRBD1 agrees at 9 bases. Germline V gene data show CDR1 as LNHDA and CDR2 as SQIVND (reference sequence). J lost 6 bases, V lost 5 bases, and 13 bases had no gene match. The CDR3 extends over 16 amino acids. CDR3 sequence: CASSPQQGATGDGYTF. The DNA of the CDR3 is TGTGCCAGTAGTCCCCAACAGGGGGCGACAGGGGATGGCTACACCTTC.

The chain is built from TRBV5-1 and TRBJ2-3; D unresolved. Trimming shortened V by 0 bases and J by 5 bases, and 13 bases separated the two germline ends. The CDR3 is made up of 15 amino acids. Germline values: CDR1 SGHRS, CDR2 YFSETQ. The CDR3 sequence: CASSLAPARLDTQYF. The CDR3 coding sequence is TGCGCCAGCAGCTTGGCCCCAGCGAGATTAGATACGCAGTATTTT.

This sequence joins TRBV9 and TRBJ1-2; maybe TRBD1 (5 bases). Germline V CDR1 and CDR2: SGDLS, YYNGEE. The CDR3 has 12 amino acids. V lost 4 bases and J 8 bases, leaving 12 bases between the germline ends. This chain's CDR3 is CASSSRGYGYTF. For the CDR3, the DNA is TGTGCCAGCAGCTCGCGGGGGTACGGCTACACCTTC.

The CDR3 region is CASSFGYTEAFF. The CDR3 nucleotides read TGTGCCAGCAGCTTCGGGTACACTGAAGCTTTCTTT. The chain combines TRBV7-2 with TRBJ1-1; D uncertain. The CDR3 is made up of 12 amino acids. V was pared by 3 bases and J by 3 bases, with 5 bases between. CDR1 and CDR2 from the germline V gene are SGHTA and FQGNSA.

This clone was seen once. The V and J genes are TRBV30 and TRBJ2-7, with a possible D match to TRBD1 (6 bases). CDR3 size: 13 residues. Germline CDR1 and CDR2: GTSNPN and SVGIG (reference sequence). For the CDR3, the DNA is TGTGCGATAGACACGGACAGCTCCTACGAGCAGTACTTC. Translated: CAIDTDSSYEQYF. Based on the CDR3 plus reference TRBV30 and TRBJ2-7, the full variable domain is SQTIHQWPATLVQPVGSPLSLECTVEGTSNPNLYWYRQAAGRGLQLLFYSVGIGQISSEVPQNLSASRPQDRQFILSSKKLLLSDSGFYLCAIDTDSSYEQYFGPGTRLTVT.

The chain uses TRBV7-9 and TRBJ2-7; 11 positions match TRBD1. Germline trimming cut 4 bases from V and 4 bases from J; bases unmatched to any gene: 9. The CDR3 loop spans 16 amino acids. Germline CDR1 is SEHNR and CDR2 is FQNEAQ (reference sequence). In DNA form, the CDR3 reads TGTGCCAGCAGCTCCTCGGACAGGGGGCAAGGATACGAGCAGTACTTC. Translating it yields CASSSSDRGQGYEQYF.

The chain is built from TRBV2 and TRBJ2-5; D uncertain. CDR3 size: 13 residues. Trimming cost V 8 bases and J 2 bases, with 12 bases left between them. Germline assignment: CDR1 SNHLY and CDR2 FYNNEI. The CDR3 here is CASLAADQETQYF. CDR3 bases: TGTGCCAGCCTTGCGGCGGATCAAGAGACCCAGTACTTC.

The V and J genes are TRBV7-6 and TRBJ1-2; 8 bases agree with TRBD1. CDR1 is SGHVS and CDR2 is FNYEAQ in the germline V gene. V dropped 5 bases and J dropped 8; count of bases not matched to a gene: 19. The CDR3 is 17 residues long. The CDR3 DNA is TGTGCCAGCAGCCTGAACCAAAACGGACAGGGAGGAAGGGGCTACACCTTC. It yields the protein CASSLNQNGQGGRGYTF.

J is TRBJ1-1 and V is TRBV11-3, with unresolved D. V was clipped by 1 base and J by 0 bases, with 3 bases between them. Germline CDR1 SGHNT, CDR2 YENEEA. The CDR3 contains 13 residues. The CDR3 here is CASSLAMNTEAFF. DNA for the CDR3: TGTGCCAGCAGCTTAGCCATGAACACTGAAGCTTTCTTT.

This clone was seen a few times. The chain couples TRBV7-9 to TRBJ2-1, with D tentatively TRBD2 (5 bases). V was cut by 2 bases and J by 9 bases, with 17 bases left in between. The CDR3 is 15 amino acids. CDR1 and CDR2 from the germline V gene are SEHNR and FQNEAQ (reference sequence). CDR3 nucleotide sequence: TGTGCCAGCAGCTTAAGGACTGATGGGGAAAGTGAGCAGTTCTTC. It encodes CASSLRTDGESEQFF. Looking up the rest from reference TRBV7-9 and TRBJ2-1 gives the full variable domain: DTGVSQNPRHKITKRGQNVTFRCDPISEHNRLYWYRQTLGQGPEFLTYFQNEAQLEKSRLLSDRFSAERPKGSFSTLEIQRTEQGDSAMYLCASSLRTDGESEQFFGPGTRLTVL.

Details on this clone: One junction end does not reproduce the germline sequence, and a read error may be involved. The chain has TRBV30 and TRBJ1-1; D call uncertain. The CDR3 consists of 17 residues. CDR1 is GTSNPN and CDR2 is SVGIG in the germline V gene (reference sequence). CDR3 coding DNA: TGTGCCTGGAGCGCACTAGGCCTCCTGGCCTTGAAGACTGAAGCTTTCTTT. Amino acids: CAWSALGLLALKTEAFF.

The chain has TRBV11-3 and TRBJ2-1; 13 bases fit TRBD2. This CDR3 comprises 16 residues. The ends lost 5 bases at V and 8 bases at J; junction bases unmatched: 9. Germline V gene data show CDR1 as SGHNT and CDR2 as YENEEA. This chain's CDR3 is CASSRGLAGESDEQFF. CDR3 in DNA: TGTGCCAGCAGCCGAGGACTAGCGGGAGAGTCGGATGAGCAGTTCTTC. The full variable domain, completed using reference TRBV11-3 and TRBJ2-1, is EAGVVQSPRYKIIEKKQPVAFWCNPISGHNTLYWYLQNLGQGPELLIRYENEEAVDDSQLPKDRFSAERLKGVDSTLKIQPAELGDSAVYLCASSRGLAGESDEQFFGPGTRLTVL.

As concerns this clone: In the same sample, other DNA sequences code for this CDR3. The chain links TRBV24-1 to TRBJ2-1; the match to TRBD2 covers 14 bases. The V segment lost 4 bases and the J segment 7 bases; nucleotides outside the gene matches: 5. Germline assignment: CDR1 KGHDR and CDR2 SFDVKD. The CDR3 runs to 16 residues. The CDR3 is CATSDPGTSGRNEQFF. In DNA, the CDR3 is TGTGCCACCAGTGACCCCGGGACTAGCGGGAGAAATGAGCAGTTCTTC.

This chain uses TRBV23-1 with TRBJ2-7; 9 nucleotides agree with TRBD1. TRBV23-1 belongs to the ORF category, with a function that is uncertain. Losses at the gene ends were 6 bases for V and 3 bases for J; bases not matched to a gene: 6. The CDR3 runs to 14 residues. The CDR3 nucleotides read TGCGCCAGCAGACCACCGGGACAGGGCTACGAGCAGTACGTC. Residues: CASRPPGQGYEQYV.

This clone has just one count. The chain has TRBV7-9 and TRBJ2-7, with TRBD1 matching over 9 bases. The CDR3 spans 17 residues. CDR1 and CDR2 (germline): SEHNR, FQNEAQ (reference sequence). With 4 bases clipped from V and 0 bases from J, the junction kept 10 bases outside the gene matches. DNA for the CDR3: TGTGCCAGCAGCTCAGCCGGGACAGGGCTTTTCTCCTACGAGCAGTACTTC. It codes for CASSSAGTGLFSYEQYF.

The chain has TRBV19 and TRBJ1-4; D is ambiguous. In germline, CDR1 is LNHDA, CDR2 SQIVND (reference sequence). The CDR3 is 15 amino acids. Trimming stripped 0 bases from V and 8 bases from J, with 13 bases between. DNA of the CDR3: TGTGCCAGTAGTATAGATGGAAGCGCGAGAGAAAAACTGTTTTTT. Amino acids: CASSIDGSAREKLFF.